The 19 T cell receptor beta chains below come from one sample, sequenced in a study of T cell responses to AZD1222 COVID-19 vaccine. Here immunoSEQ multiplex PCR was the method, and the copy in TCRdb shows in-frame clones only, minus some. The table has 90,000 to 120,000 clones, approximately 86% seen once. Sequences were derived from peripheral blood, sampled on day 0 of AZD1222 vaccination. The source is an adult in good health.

The CDR3 DNA sequence: TGCGCCAGCAGCCAAGATCCGGACCGGCTACCGCGGAACACCGGGGAGCTGTTTTTT. It codes for CASSQDPDRLPRNTGELFF. This chain connects TRBV4-3 to TRBJ2-2; no firm D call. CDR1 is LGHNA and CDR2 is YSLEER in the germline V gene. This CDR3 is built from 19 residues. V lost 0 bases to trimming and J lost 1 base, with 18 bases between them.

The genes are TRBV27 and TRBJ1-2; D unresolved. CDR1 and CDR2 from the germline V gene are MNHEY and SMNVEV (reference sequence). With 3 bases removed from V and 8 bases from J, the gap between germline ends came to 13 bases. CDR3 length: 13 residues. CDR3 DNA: TGTGCCAGCAGTTTTGAGAGGGCGAGGGGCTACACCTTC. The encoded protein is CASSFERARGYTF.

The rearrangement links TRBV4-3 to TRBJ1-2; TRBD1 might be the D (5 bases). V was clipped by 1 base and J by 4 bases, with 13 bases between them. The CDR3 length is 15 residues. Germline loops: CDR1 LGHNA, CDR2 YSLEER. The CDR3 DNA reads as TGCGCCAGCAGCCAAGTGGCGGGCAGGGTCTATGGCTACACCTTC. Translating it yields CASSQVAGRVYGYTF.

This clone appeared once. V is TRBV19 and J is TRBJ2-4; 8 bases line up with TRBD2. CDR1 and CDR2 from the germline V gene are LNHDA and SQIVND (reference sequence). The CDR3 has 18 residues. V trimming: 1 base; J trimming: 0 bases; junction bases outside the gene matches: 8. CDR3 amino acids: CASSIAPRGGLAKNIQYF. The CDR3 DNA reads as TGTGCCAGTAGTATAGCCCCCCGGGGGGGGCTAGCCAAAAACATTCAGTACTTC.

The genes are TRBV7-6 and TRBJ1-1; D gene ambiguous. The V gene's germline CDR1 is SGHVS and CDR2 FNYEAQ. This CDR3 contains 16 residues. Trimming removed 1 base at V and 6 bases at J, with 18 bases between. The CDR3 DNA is TGTGCCAGCAGCTTAGACCCCCCGGGATTCGGCCCTGAAGCTTTCTTT. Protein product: CASSLDPPGFGPEAFF.

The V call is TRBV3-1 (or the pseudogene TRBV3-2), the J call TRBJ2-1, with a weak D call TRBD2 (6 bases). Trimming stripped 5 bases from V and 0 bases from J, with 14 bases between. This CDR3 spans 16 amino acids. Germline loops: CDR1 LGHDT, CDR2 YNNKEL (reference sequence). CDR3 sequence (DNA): TGTGCCAGCAGCTCCCTTAGCGGCAGCTCCTACAATGAGCAGTTCTTC. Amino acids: CASSSLSGSSYNEQFF.

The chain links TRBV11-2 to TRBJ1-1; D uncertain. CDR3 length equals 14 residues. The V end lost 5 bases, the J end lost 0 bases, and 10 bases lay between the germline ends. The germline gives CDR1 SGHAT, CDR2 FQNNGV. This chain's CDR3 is CASSALRVNTEAFF. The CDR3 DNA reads TGTGCCAGCAGCGCCCTCAGAGTGAACACTGAAGCTTTCTTT.

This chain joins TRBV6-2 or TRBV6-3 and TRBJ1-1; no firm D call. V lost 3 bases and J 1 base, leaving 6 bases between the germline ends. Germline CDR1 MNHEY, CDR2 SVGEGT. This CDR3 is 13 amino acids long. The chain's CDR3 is CASSYHENTEAFF. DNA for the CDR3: TGTGCCAGCAGTTATCACGAGAACACTGAAGCTTTCTTT.

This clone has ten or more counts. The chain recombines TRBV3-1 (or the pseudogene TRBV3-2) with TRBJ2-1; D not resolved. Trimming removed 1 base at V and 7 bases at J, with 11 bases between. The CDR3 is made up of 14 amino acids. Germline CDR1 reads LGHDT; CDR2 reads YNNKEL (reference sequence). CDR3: CASSQGARKNEQFF. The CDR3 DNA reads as TGTGCCAGCAGCCAAGGGGCCAGGAAAAATGAGCAGTTCTTC.

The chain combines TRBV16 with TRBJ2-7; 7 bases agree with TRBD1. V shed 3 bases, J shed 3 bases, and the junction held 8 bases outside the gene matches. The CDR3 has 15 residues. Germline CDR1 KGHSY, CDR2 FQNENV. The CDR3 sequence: CASSHRDRPIYEQYF. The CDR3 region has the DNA TGTGCCAGCAGCCACCGGGACAGACCCATCTACGAGCAGTACTTC.

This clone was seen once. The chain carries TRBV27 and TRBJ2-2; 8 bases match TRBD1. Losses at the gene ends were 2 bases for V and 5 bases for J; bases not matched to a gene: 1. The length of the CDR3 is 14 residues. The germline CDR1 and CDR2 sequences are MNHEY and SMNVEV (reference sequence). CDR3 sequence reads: CASSLNRGTGELFF. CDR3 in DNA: TGTGCCAGCAGTTTAAACAGGGGGACCGGGGAGCTGTTTTTT.

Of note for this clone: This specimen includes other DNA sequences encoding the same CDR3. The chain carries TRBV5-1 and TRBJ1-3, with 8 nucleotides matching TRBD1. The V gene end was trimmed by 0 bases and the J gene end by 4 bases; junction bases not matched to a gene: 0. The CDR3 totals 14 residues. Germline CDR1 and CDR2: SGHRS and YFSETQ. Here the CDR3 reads CASSLGTGGNTIYF. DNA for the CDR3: TGCGCCAGCAGCTTGGGGACAGGGGGAAACACCATATATTTT.

In DNA, the CDR3 is TGTGCCAGCAAGGTCGGGGAGACCCAGTACTTC. Translating gives CASKVGETQYF. The V and J genes are TRBV25-1 and TRBJ2-5; no clear D gene. The V end lost 7 bases, the J end lost 5 bases, and 8 bases lay between the germline ends. The CDR3 has 11 residues. Germline loops: CDR1 MGHDK, CDR2 SYGVNS.

CDR3 protein: CASSPTRGFTGELFF. The CDR3 DNA sequence: TGTGCCAGCAGCCCAACCAGGGGTTTCACCGGGGAGCTGTTTTTT. This chain links TRBV11-3 with TRBJ2-2; D may be TRBD1 (6 bases). Germline loops: CDR1 SGHNT, CDR2 YENEEA. CDR3 size: 15 residues. V lost 5 bases, J lost 4 bases, and 14 bases lay in between. The full variable domain, with the rest looked up from reference TRBV11-3 and TRBJ2-2, is EAGVVQSPRYKIIEKKQPVAFWCNPISGHNTLYWYLQNLGQGPELLIRYENEEAVDDSQLPKDRFSAERLKGVDSTLKIQPAELGDSAVYLCASSPTRGFTGELFFGEGSRLTVL.

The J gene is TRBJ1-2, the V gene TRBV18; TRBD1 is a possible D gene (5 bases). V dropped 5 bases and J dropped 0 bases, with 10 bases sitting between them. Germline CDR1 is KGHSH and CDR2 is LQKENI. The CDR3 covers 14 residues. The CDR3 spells CASSFDSTNYGYTF. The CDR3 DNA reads TGTGCCAGCTCATTCGACAGTACTAACTATGGCTACACCTTC.

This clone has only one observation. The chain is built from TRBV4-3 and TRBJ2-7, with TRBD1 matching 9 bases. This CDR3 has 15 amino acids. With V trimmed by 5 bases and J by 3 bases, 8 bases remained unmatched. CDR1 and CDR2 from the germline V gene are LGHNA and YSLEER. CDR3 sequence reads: CASSMGQGEHYEQYF. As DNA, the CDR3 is TGCGCCAGCAGCATGGGACAGGGTGAACACTACGAGCAGTACTTC.

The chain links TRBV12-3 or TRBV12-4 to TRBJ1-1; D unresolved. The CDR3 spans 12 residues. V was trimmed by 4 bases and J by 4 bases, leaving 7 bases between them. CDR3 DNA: TGTGCCAGCAGTTGGGAGGGCACTGAAGCTTTCTTT. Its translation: CASSWEGTEAFF.

CDR3 protein: CASSPTQEVSYEQYF. Written as DNA, the CDR3 is TGTGCCAGCTCACCCACGCAGGAGGTCTCCTACGAGCAGTACTTC. The chain employs TRBV18 and TRBJ2-7, with D perhaps matching TRBD2 (5 bases). Germline CDR1 KGHSH, CDR2 LQKENI. The CDR3 has 15 residues. Trimming removed 3 bases at V and 0 bases at J, with 12 bases between.

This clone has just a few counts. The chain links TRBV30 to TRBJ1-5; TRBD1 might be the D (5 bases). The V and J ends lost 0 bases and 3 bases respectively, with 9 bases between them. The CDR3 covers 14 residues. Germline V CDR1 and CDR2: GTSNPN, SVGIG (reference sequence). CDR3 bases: TGTGCCTGGAGTGTAACAGGAGACAATCAGCCCCAGCATTTT. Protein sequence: CAWSVTGDNQPQHF.